The sequence of this T cell receptor beta chain was determined in a study of OX40 agonist ivuxolimab in advanced cancers. Per germline, CDR1 SQVTM and CDR2 ANQGSEA. The CDR3 sequence is 13 residues long. Some clones are missing from TCRdb's copy, which holds only in-frame ones; the method was immunoSEQ multiplex PCR. The repertoire holds 35,000 to 45,000 clones, with 85% to 95% as singletons. Sequences were derived from CD4+ or CD8+ T cells sorted from blood, sampled in a trial of the OX40 agonist ivuxolimab. This chain uses TRBV29-1 with TRBJ2-1, with TRBD2 matching over 7 bases. The sequence was collected from an adult with an advanced solid tumor such as melanoma, head and neck, liver or kidney cancer. The CDR3 here is CSVLAGESNEQFF. CDR3 nucleotides: TGCAGTGTACTGGCGGGGGAGAGCAATGAGCAGTTCTTC.